This T cell receptor (beta chain) was found in a study of cytomegalovirus exposure and HLA in healthy donors. With respect to this clone: What it recognizes is unknown.

Germline CDR1 reads MGHRA; CDR2 reads YSYEKL. After removal of 0 bases from V and 2 bases from J, the junction contained 4 bases not matched to a gene. The CDR3 totals 16 residues. The PCR used 60 Vbeta and 13 Jbeta primers. Repertoires were generated with immunoSEQ multiplex PCR, while TCRdb's copy carries only in-frame clones and drops some. The sample contains 150,000 to 200,000 clones, 65% to 80% of which appear only once. Regarding the study as a whole: As confirmed in vitro, three CMV-associated chains were specific for CMV antigens.

Donors counted as nominally healthy when sampled, yet unrecorded immune exposures were likely. The sequencing sample was made of PBMCs. The chain carries TRBV4-1 and TRBJ1-3; TRBD1 matches 7 bases. The sequence was obtained from a woman aged 40 to 50 in good health and CMV-seronegative. CDR3 region: CASSQEEGAAGNTIYF. The CDR3 DNA is TGCGCCAGCAGCCAAGAGGAGGGGGCCGCTGGAAACACCATATATTTT.